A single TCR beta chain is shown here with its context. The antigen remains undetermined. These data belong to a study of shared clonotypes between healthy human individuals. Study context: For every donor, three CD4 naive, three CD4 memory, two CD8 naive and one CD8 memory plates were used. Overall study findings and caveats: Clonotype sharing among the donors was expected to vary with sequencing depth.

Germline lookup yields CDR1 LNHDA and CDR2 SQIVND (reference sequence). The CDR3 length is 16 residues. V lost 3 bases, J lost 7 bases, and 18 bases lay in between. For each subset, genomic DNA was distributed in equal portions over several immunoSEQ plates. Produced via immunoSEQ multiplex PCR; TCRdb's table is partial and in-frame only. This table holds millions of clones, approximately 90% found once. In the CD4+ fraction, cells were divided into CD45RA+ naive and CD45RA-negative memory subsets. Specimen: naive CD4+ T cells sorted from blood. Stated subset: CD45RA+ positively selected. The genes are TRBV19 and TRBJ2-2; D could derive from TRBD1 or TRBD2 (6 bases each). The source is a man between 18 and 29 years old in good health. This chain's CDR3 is CASSIGTNLGGGELFF. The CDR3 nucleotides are TGTGCCAGTAGTATCGGGACAAACCTCGGGGGCGGGGAGCTGTTTTTT.